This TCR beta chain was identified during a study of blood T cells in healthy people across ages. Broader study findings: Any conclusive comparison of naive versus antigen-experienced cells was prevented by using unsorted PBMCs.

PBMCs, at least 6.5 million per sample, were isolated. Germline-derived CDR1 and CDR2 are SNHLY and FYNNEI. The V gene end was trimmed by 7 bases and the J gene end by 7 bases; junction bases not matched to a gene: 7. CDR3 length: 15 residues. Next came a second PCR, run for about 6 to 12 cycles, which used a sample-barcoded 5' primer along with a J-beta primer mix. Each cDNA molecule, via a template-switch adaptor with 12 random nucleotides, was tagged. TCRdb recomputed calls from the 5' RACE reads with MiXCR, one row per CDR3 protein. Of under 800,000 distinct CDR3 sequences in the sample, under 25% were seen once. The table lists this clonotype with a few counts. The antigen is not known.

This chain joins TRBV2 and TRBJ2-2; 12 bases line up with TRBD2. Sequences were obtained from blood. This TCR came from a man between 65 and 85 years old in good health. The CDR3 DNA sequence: TGTGCCAGCAAACGACTAGCGGGAGCGGTCGGGGAGCTGTTTTTT. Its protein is CASKRLAGAVGELFF.